The sequence of this TCR beta chain was determined in a study of blood T cell repertoires in COVID-19. Overall study: PBMCs, B-cell-depleted T cells, or T cells were the source of the cDNA or gDNA that made up the material.

Methods used by the authors: Estimation of nucleated cell counts relied on the amplification of reference gene primers. Some clones are missing from TCRdb's copy, which holds only in-frame ones; the method was immunoSEQ multiplex PCR. V and J calls and clone size are copied from that table; D and trimming were computed from the DNA. The top ten clones hold about 6% of a sample with hundreds of thousands of clones, 87% of them seen once. Participants were aged about 18 to 90 years, lived in 24 US areas, and enrolled virtually. Donors were grouped by their self-reported clinical history. V lost 4 bases, J lost 5 bases, and 6 bases stayed unmatched. Germline loops: CDR1 MGHRA, CDR2 YSYEKL. This CDR3 region has 15 residues.

This receptor was obtained from a young woman with acute COVID-19. Sequenced sample: PBMCs or T cells enriched from blood (not recorded which). The rearrangement joins TRBV4-1 to TRBJ2-3; 10 bases are a match to TRBD1. CDR3 protein: CASSPRDRGIDTQYF. The CDR3 DNA follows: TGCGCCAGCAGCCCCCGGGACAGGGGAATAGATACGCAGTATTTT.